The 10 T cell receptor beta chains reported below all come from one sample, sequenced in a study of cytotoxic CD8 clonotypes in ibrutinib-treated CLL. Generated by immunoSEQ multiplex PCR, the TCRdb table keeps only in-frame clones and is missing some. Here the sample spans 300,000 to 400,000 clones, roughly two thirds being singletons. Sequencing was performed on PBMCs, taken after 36 months of ibrutinib treatment. The receptors derive from a human donor with chronic lymphocytic leukemia.

The chain combines TRBV6-5 with TRBJ1-6, with 7 bases identical to TRBD1. Germline CDR1 is MNHEY and CDR2 is SVGAGI. The CDR3 runs 16 residues. After removal of 2 bases from V and 7 bases from J, the junction contained 8 bases not matched to a gene. Here the CDR3 DNA reads TGTGCCAGCAGTTACGTGGGGGGCAGGGGGAATTCACCCCTCCACTTT. This encodes CASSYVGGRGNSPLHF.

In DNA, the CDR3 is TGTGGCGGGAGTCTGGGAGGTTCATCCTACAATGAGCAGTTCTTC. Its translation is CGGSLGGSSYNEQFF. This chain joins TRBV19 and TRBJ2-1; 7 bases fit TRBD2. Per the germline V gene, CDR1 is LNHDA and CDR2 is SQIVND (reference sequence). The CDR3 has 15 amino acids.

The CDR3 sequence: CASSVARDSVADRGWEQYF. CDR3 nucleotide sequence: TGTGCCAGCAGCGTAGCCAGGGATTCTGTGGCGGACAGGGGGTGGGAGCAGTACTTC. The J gene is TRBJ2-7, the V gene TRBV9; 10 bases fit TRBD1. From germline, CDR1 is SGDLS and CDR2 YYNGEE. The CDR3 is 19 amino acids. V lost 0 bases, J lost 7 bases, and 19 bases stayed unmatched.

As for this clone: This sample also contains other DNA sequences that code for the same CDR3. The chain joins TRBV9 to TRBJ1-1; a possible D gene is TRBD1 (5 bases). The germline CDR1 and CDR2 sequences are SGDLS and YYNGEE. The V end was cut by 0 bases, the J end by 5 bases, with 5 bases between. This CDR3 region has 12 residues. This CDR3 is CASSVGGTEAFF. As DNA, the CDR3 is TGTGCCAGCAGCGTAGGGGGGACTGAAGCTTTCTTT. Variable domain in full (rest from reference TRBV9 and TRBJ1-1): DSGVTQTPKHLITATGQRVTLRCSPRSGDLSVYWYQQSLDQGLQFLIQYYNGEERAKGNILERFSAQQFPDLHSELNLSSLELGDSALYFCASSVGGTEAFFGQGTRLTVV.

This clone has just one count. The chain combines TRBV6-5 with TRBJ1-4; the match to TRBD1 covers 7 bases. There are 15 residues in the CDR3. Germline V gene sequence: CDR1 MNHEY, CDR2 SVGAGI. The trim removed 6 bases at V and 7 bases at J, leaving 11 bases unmatched. The CDR3 bases are TGTGCCAGCAGCCGCCATCCGGGACAGCTTGAAAAACTGTTTTTT. It is translated as CASSRHPGQLEKLFF.

This clone was picked up a small number of times. The rearrangement joins TRBV5-4 to TRBJ1-4, with D possibly being TRBD1 (5 bases). Germline V gene lookup returns CDR1 SGHNT and CDR2 YYREEE (reference sequence). The CDR3 covers 15 residues. Trimming cost V 0 bases and J 0 bases, with 6 bases left between them. The CDR3 DNA reads as TGTGCCAGCAGCTTGGAGACAGCAACTAATGAAAAACTGTTTTTT. Translation: CASSLETATNEKLFF.

The chain recombines TRBV5-1 with TRBJ2-1, with a possible D match to TRBD2 (5 bases). The CDR3 totals 14 residues. Germline values: CDR1 SGHRS, CDR2 YFSETQ. V was pared by 4 bases and J by 10 bases, with 18 bases between. The CDR3 is CASSRSSQSLEQFF. CDR3 coding DNA: TGCGCCAGCAGCCGATCTAGCCAATCCTTGGAGCAGTTCTTC.

This sequence joins TRBV15 and TRBJ2-1; possible D gene TRBD2, 5 bases. The length of the CDR3 is 17 residues. Germline CDR1 and CDR2: LNHNV and YYDKDF (reference sequence). V shed 2 bases and J shed 3 bases, with 17 bases lying between them. The CDR3 sequence is CATSRRIARSYYNEQFF. Here the CDR3 DNA reads TGTGCCACCAGCAGACGTATAGCGCGTTCTTACTACAATGAGCAGTTCTTC.

This chain joins TRBV18 and TRBJ2-7; TRBD2 might be the D (5 bases). The V end was cut by 6 bases, the J end by 0 bases, with 18 bases between. Germline-derived CDR1 and CDR2 are KGHSH and LQKENI. There are 16 residues in the CDR3. The DNA of the CDR3 is TGTGCCAGCTCCCCTCGGCGGGCGGCCGTCTCCTACGAGCAGTACTTC. It specifies CASSPRRAAVSYEQYF.

This clone was recorded a few times. This chain uses TRBV19 with TRBJ2-2; TRBD1 agrees at 7 bases. Germline V CDR1 and CDR2: LNHDA, SQIVND (reference sequence). The CDR3 sequence is 16 residues long. Germline trimming cut 3 bases from V and 1 base from J; bases unmatched to any gene: 5. The CDR3 DNA follows: TGTGCCAGTAGTATCGCCGACAGGGTGAACACCGGGGAGCTGTTTTTT. Amino acids: CASSIADRVNTGELFF.